A single sample is the source of the 28 T cell receptor beta chains below, sequenced in a study of human T cells and chemical hapten exposure. TCRdb redid the calling of the RACE reads with MiXCR, one entry per CDR3 protein. This sample has a few hundred thousand distinct CDR3 sequences, with roughly 6.3% found just once. Documented time point: patch test 2, 6 weeks after DPC sensitization. Treatment specified: therapeutic diphenylcyclopropenone sensitization with weekly scalp DPC. Sample: whole blood, taken in connection with sensitization to the hapten diphenylcyclopropenone (DPC). The receptors originated from a young woman with alopecia areata. Some clones in this sample may be carry-over from other donors' samples.

This clonotype was seen ten or more times. The V gene is TRBV27, the J gene TRBJ2-3; D is ambiguous. V was pared by 6 bases and J by 5 bases, with 6 bases between. CDR3 length: 11 residues. Per the germline V gene, CDR1 is MNHEY and CDR2 is SMNVEV (reference sequence). The CDR3 loop reads CASRRRDTQYF. The CDR3 DNA follows: TGTGCCAGCAGGAGGAGAGATACGCAGTATTTT.

This clonotype was observed a few times. The chain employs TRBV5-6 and TRBJ1-4; D gene uncertain. Germline V gives CDR1 SGHDT, CDR2 YYEEEE. The CDR3 runs to 15 residues. Trimming left V 2 bases short and J 0 bases short, with 8 bases between. This chain's CDR3 is CASSFGSPTNEKLFF. DNA for the CDR3: TGTGCCAGCAGCTTCGGGTCCCCAACTAATGAAAAACTGTTTTTT.

This clonotype was counted ten times or more. DNA for the CDR3: TGCGCCAGCAGCCAAGATAATCAGCCCCAGCATTTT. Protein sequence: CASSQDNQPQHF. The chain couples TRBV4-1 to TRBJ1-5; no reliable D call. The CDR3 is 12 amino acids. Trimming stripped 0 bases from V and 4 bases from J, with 1 base between. CDR1 is MGHRA and CDR2 is YSYEKL in the germline V gene.

Only a few counts were recorded for this clonotype. For the CDR3, the DNA is TGTGCCAGCAGCCTCCCTAGCGGGGGGCGAGGGAGCTCCTACAATGAGCAGTTCTTC. It yields the protein CASSLPSGGRGSSYNEQFF. This chain links TRBV7-2 with TRBJ2-1, with 11 positions matching TRBD2. The CDR3 covers 19 residues. Germline CDR1 and CDR2: SGHTA and FQGNSA. The J segment lost 0 bases and the V segment lost 5 bases, leaving 12 bases of the junction unmatched.

This chain links TRBV4-3 with TRBJ1-6; perhaps TRBD1 as D (6 bases). Between the trimmed V and J ends, which lost 4 bases and 10 bases, there was a span of 11 bases. The CDR3 runs to 13 residues. Per the germline V gene, CDR1 is LGHNA and CDR2 is YSLEER. CDR3 DNA: TGCGCCAGCAGCCCTAAGGGGGGATCACCCCTCCACTTT. Its translation: CASSPKGGSPLHF.

V gene TRBV12-3 or TRBV12-4 combines with J gene TRBJ2-1, with 10 positions matching TRBD1. This CDR3 region has 15 residues. The J segment lost 3 bases and the V segment lost 4 bases, leaving 3 bases of the junction unmatched. This CDR3 is CASSSGQGFYNEQFF. CDR3 coding DNA: TGTGCCAGCAGTTCGGGACAGGGGTTCTACAATGAGCAGTTCTTC.

This clonotype turned up a few times. V and J are TRBV7-9 and TRBJ1-1; D call uncertain. Trimming pared 3 bases from V and 6 bases from J, leaving 11 bases between. The CDR3 runs 13 residues. Germline V gene sequence: CDR1 SEHNR, CDR2 FQNEAQ (reference sequence). This CDR3 reads CASSFSSEAEAFF. In DNA, the CDR3 is TGTGCCAGCAGCTTTTCGTCAGAGGCTGAAGCTTTCTTT.

This clonotype was counted between two and nine times. It is likely a read error: a sequence one base away is far more abundant. The J gene is TRBJ2-5, the V gene TRBV12-3 or TRBV12-4, with D uncertain. This CDR3 spans 13 amino acids. Trimming took off 6 bases at V and 5 bases at J, with 13 bases between the two ends. CDR3 sequence (DNA): TGTGCCAGCAGCCTAGGCATCGGGGAGACCCAGTACTTC. Its translation: CASSLGIGETQYF.

The chain has TRBV18 and TRBJ2-1; D might be TRBD2 (7 bases). The CDR3 is 15 residues long. Germline loops: CDR1 KGHSH, CDR2 LQKENI. Deletions cut 2 bases from V and 4 bases from J, with 12 bases between. This CDR3 reads CASSPGGGGYNEQFF. CDR3 nucleotides: TGTGCCAGCTCACCAGGCGGGGGCGGATACAATGAGCAGTTCTTC.

Only a few counts were recorded for this clonotype. The rearrangement joins TRBV10-3 to TRBJ2-1; TRBD2 matches at 12 bases. Germline V gene sequence: CDR1 ENHRY, CDR2 SYGVKD. The CDR3 spans 18 residues. Trimming at V came to 2 bases and at J to 5 bases, leaving 10 bases not matched to a gene. CDR3 nucleotide sequence: TGTGCCATCAGTGAGGACCTAGCGGGGGGGCCGGGCCACAATGAGCAGTTCTTC. It yields the protein CAISEDLAGGPGHNEQFF.

The table lists this clonotype with a few counts. The rearrangement uses TRBV3-1 and TRBJ1-3, with D unclear. CDR1 LGHDT and CDR2 YNNKEL come from the germline V gene (reference sequence). The CDR3 contains 15 residues. V was shortened by 1 base and J by 0 bases, with 7 bases between the two germline ends. This CDR3 reads CASSQGLLSGNTIYF. The CDR3 DNA follows: TGTGCCAGCAGCCAAGGACTCCTCTCTGGAAACACCATATATTTT. Full variable domain (rest looked up from reference TRBV3-1 and TRBJ1-3): DTAVSQTPKYLVTQMGNDKSIKCEQNLGHDTMYWYKQDSKKFLKIMFSYNNKELIINETVPNRFSPKSPDKAHLNLHINSLELGDSAVYFCASSQGLLSGNTIYFGEGSWLTVV.

This clonotype was detected many times. The chain combines TRBV27 with TRBJ1-1; 12 bases fit TRBD1. The CDR3 is 15 amino acids. J lost 4 bases, V lost 4 bases, and 4 bases had no gene match. Looked up from germline, CDR1 is MNHEY and CDR2 is SMNVEV (reference sequence). Here the CDR3 reads CASSSPGQGATEAFF. The DNA for the CDR3 is TGTGCCAGCAGTTCACCGGGACAGGGGGCCACTGAAGCTTTCTTT.

This clonotype was seen more than once but under ten times. J is TRBJ1-5 and V is TRBV7-3; D gene ambiguous. The CDR3 is made up of 13 amino acids. The germline CDR1 and CDR2 sequences are SGHTA and FQGTGA. V shed 4 bases and J shed 9 bases, with 13 bases lying between them. The CDR3 bases are TGTGCCAGCAGCTCAAGCAGTTTTGGGCCCCAGCATTTT. It is translated as CASSSSSFGPQHF. Filled out from reference TRBV7-3 and TRBJ1-5, the complete variable domain reads GAGVSQTPSNKVTEKGKYVELRCDPISGHTALYWYRQSLGQGPEFLIYFQGTGAADDSGLPNDRFFAVRPEGSVSTLKIQRTERGDSAVYLCASSSSSFGPQHFGDGTRLSIL.

This clonotype showed up just a few times. The chain recombines TRBV29-1 with TRBJ2-1; 7 positions agree with TRBD1. The germline CDR1 and CDR2 sequences are SQVTM and ANQGSEA. V shed 7 bases, J shed 15 bases, and the junction held 15 bases outside the gene matches. The CDR3 sequence is 12 residues long. The CDR3 DNA sequence: TGCAGCGCCGGGACAGCCCTTCTATGTGGGTTCTTC. Amino acids: CSAGTALLCGFF.

The chain combines TRBV4-2 with TRBJ1-2; possibly TRBD1 for D (5 bases). V dropped 1 base and J dropped 5 bases, with 20 bases sitting between them. Germline V gene lookup returns CDR1 LGHNA and CDR2 YNFKEQ. This CDR3 contains 17 residues. DNA of the CDR3: TGTGCCAGCAGCCAAGTGGGGGAGGCCCTGAATCCTTATGGCTACACCTTC. Translated, it gives CASSQVGEALNPYGYTF.

This clonotype has a handful of counts. The gene calls are TRBV27 and TRBJ2-2, with 11 positions matching TRBD1. Germline CDR1 reads MNHEY; CDR2 reads SMNVEV (reference sequence). V trimming: 5 bases; J trimming: 6 bases; junction bases outside the gene matches: 2. The CDR3 extends over 14 amino acids. The CDR3 DNA sequence: TGTGCCAGCAGTGCGGGACAGGGGGCCGGGGAGCTGTTTTTT. Its protein is CASSAGQGAGELFF.

This clonotype appeared many times. The chain links TRBV19 to TRBJ1-2; no clear D gene. The CDR3 covers 12 residues. Germline V gene data show CDR1 as LNHDA and CDR2 as SQIVND (reference sequence). V was shortened by 7 bases and J by 1 base, with 7 bases between the two germline ends. The CDR3 region is CASTSRNYGYTF. Here the CDR3 DNA reads TGTGCCAGTACCAGCCGTAACTATGGCTACACCTTC.

This chain uses TRBV11-2 with TRBJ1-6; D gene unclear. The CDR3 runs to 14 residues. Germline CDR1 is SGHAT and CDR2 is FQNNGV. Trimming shortened V by 4 bases and J by 4 bases, and 8 bases separated the two germline ends. In DNA, the CDR3 is TGTGCCAGCAGCTCTGACAATTATAATTCACCCCTCCACTTT. This gives the protein CASSSDNYNSPLHF.

This clonotype was picked up many times. The rearrangement uses TRBV9 and TRBJ2-3, with D possibly TRBD2 on 5 matching bases. V was clipped by 0 bases and J by 0 bases, with 17 bases between them. This CDR3 contains 18 residues. The germline CDR1 and CDR2 sequences are SGDLS and YYNGEE. Here the CDR3 reads CASSVAGSVPTSTDTQYF. Written as DNA, the CDR3 is TGTGCCAGCAGCGTAGCTGGTAGCGTACCTACTAGCACAGATACGCAGTATTTT.

This chain joins TRBV6-5 and TRBJ2-7; TRBD2 might be the D (5 bases). Trimming stripped 3 bases from V and 0 bases from J, with 9 bases between. Germline loops: CDR1 MNHEY, CDR2 SVGAGI. This CDR3 spans 14 amino acids. The CDR3 sequence is CASSYGRSSYEQYF. The CDR3 DNA reads TGTGCCAGCAGTTATGGGAGAAGCTCCTACGAGCAGTACTTC.

This clonotype has only a few counts. The J gene is TRBJ1-5, the V gene TRBV27; no clear D. Germline assignment: CDR1 MNHEY and CDR2 SMNVEV (reference sequence). Between the trimmed V and J ends, which lost 2 bases and 2 bases, there was a span of 10 bases. The CDR3 length is 15 residues. The CDR3 DNA reads TGTGCCAGCAGTTTAGGATTTACTCGCAATCAGCCCCAGCATTTT. Amino acids: CASSLGFTRNQPQHF.

This clonotype was seen ten or more times. The chain joins TRBV9 to TRBJ2-5, with no clear D. V dropped 7 bases and J dropped 2 bases, with 9 bases sitting between them. Germline V gene data show CDR1 as SGDLS and CDR2 as YYNGEE. This CDR3 has 12 residues. The CDR3 coding sequence is TGTGCCAGCGGTGACGTACAAGAGACCCAGTACTTC. Residues: CASGDVQETQYF.

V and J are TRBV5-8 and TRBJ2-3, with D perhaps TRBD2 (5 bases). The CDR3 contains 14 residues. V was cut by 4 bases and J by 1 base, with 10 bases left in between. Germline CDR1 reads SGHTS; CDR2 reads YDEGEE. The CDR3 DNA is TGTGCCAGCAGCCGCCGGGATGGCACAGATACGCAGTATTTT. Translated: CASSRRDGTDTQYF.

This clonotype came up many times. The chain employs TRBV20-1 and TRBJ1-2; D unresolved. V was cut by 3 bases and J by 4 bases, with 12 bases left in between. This CDR3 region has 13 residues. Germline CDR1 and CDR2: DFQATT and SNEGSKA (reference sequence). CDR3: CSASPQVSYGYTF. The CDR3, as DNA: TGCAGTGCTAGCCCCCAGGTCTCCTATGGCTACACCTTC.

At least ten counts were recorded for this clonotype. The chain uses TRBV29-1 and TRBJ1-2, with D unclear. Germline loops: CDR1 SQVTM, CDR2 ANQGSEA. V was clipped by 3 bases and J by 8 bases, with 13 bases between them. The CDR3 has 12 residues. CDR3 DNA: TGCAGCGTTGAGGTCCCTTTCGGAGGCTACACCTTC. It encodes CSVEVPFGGYTF.

This clonotype was seen a handful of times. The chain combines TRBV4-2 with TRBJ1-2; TRBD1 aligns across 9 bases. The germline gives CDR1 LGHNA, CDR2 YNFKEQ. Trimming cost V 1 base and J 5 bases; bases outside gene matches: 8. The CDR3 is made up of 16 amino acids. The CDR3 sequence: CASSQAGTGRNYGYTF. The CDR3 nucleotides are TGTGCCAGCAGCCAAGCCGGGACAGGGAGGAATTATGGCTACACCTTC.

The J gene is TRBJ2-1, the V gene TRBV6-2 or TRBV6-3, with 10 bases lining up with TRBD2. Germline CDR1 reads MNHEY; CDR2 reads SVGEGT. The CDR3 is made up of 15 amino acids. V gave up 4 bases and J gave up 10 bases; unmatched junction bases: 10. The CDR3 region is CASSSFLAGDWEQFF. The CDR3 DNA reads as TGTGCCAGCAGTTCGTTCCTAGCGGGGGATTGGGAGCAGTTCTTC.

This clonotype has a handful of counts. This sequence joins TRBV11-3 and TRBJ2-1; tentatively, D is TRBD1 or TRBD2 (5 bases each). The CDR3 covers 20 residues. V lost 5 bases, J lost 0 bases, and 26 bases lay in between. CDR1 is SGHNT, CDR2 YENEEA, per germline. DNA for the CDR3: TGTGCCAGCAGCCCAGTGGTCGAACAGGACTTACTACTCTCCTACAATGAGCAGTTCTTC. Its translation: CASSPVVEQDLLLSYNEQFF.